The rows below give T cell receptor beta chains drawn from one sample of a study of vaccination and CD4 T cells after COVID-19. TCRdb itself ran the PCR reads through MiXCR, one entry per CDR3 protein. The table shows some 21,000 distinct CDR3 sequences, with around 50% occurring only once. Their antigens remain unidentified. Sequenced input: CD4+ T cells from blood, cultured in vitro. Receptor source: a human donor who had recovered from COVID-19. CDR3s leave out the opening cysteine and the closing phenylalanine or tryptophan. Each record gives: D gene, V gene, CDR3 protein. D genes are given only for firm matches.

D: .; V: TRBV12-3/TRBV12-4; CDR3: ASSFQLAVSPAF
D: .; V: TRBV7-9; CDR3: ASSRGQPNTEAF
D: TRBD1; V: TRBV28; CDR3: ASSGGQGSNQPQH
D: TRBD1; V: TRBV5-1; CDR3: ASSAVTGGSVTEAF
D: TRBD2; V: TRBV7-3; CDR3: ASSSGTSPDTQY
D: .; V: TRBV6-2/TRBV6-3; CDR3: ASSYSLRREGSYEQY
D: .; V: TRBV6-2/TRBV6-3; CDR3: ASALMGRANYEQY
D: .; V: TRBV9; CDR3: ASSVALTGSGNTEAF
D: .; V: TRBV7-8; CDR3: ASSLRGGRRAEAF
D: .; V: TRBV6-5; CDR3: ASSYTHGAEAF
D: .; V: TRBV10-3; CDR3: AIRGAFSTDTQY
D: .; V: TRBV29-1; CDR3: SVIRNGQPNTEAF
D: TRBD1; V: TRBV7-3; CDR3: ASSAGQGNYNEQF
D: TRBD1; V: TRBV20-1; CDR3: SATPWDRGGQPQH
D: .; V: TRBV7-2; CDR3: ASSLAVTFTDTQY